One T cell receptor beta chain is described in this entry. This sample was included in a study of cytomegalovirus exposure and HLA in healthy donors. The wider study: Counted in an early data release were approximately 85 million unique TCRs from HLA-typed donors.

The PCR made use of 60 Vbeta and 13 Jbeta primers. Assay used: immunoSEQ multiplex PCR; TCRdb lists only in-frame clones, some missing. The sample contains some 97,000 clones, around three quarters of which appear only once. CDR1 and CDR2 (germline): SGHAT, FQNNGV. After removal of 5 bases from V and 6 bases from J, the junction contained 12 bases not matched to a gene. CDR3 size: 16 residues. Though nominally healthy at sampling, donors likely had unrecorded immune exposures. This TCR was recovered from a female donor in good health and CMV-seropositive. Material for sequencing was PBMCs. The chain links TRBV11-2 to TRBJ2-5; 10 nucleotides match TRBD2. CDR3 sequence: CASSPPLAGFVKTQYF. The CDR3, as DNA: TGTGCCAGCAGCCCCCCACTAGCGGGGTTTGTGAAGACCCAGTACTTC.